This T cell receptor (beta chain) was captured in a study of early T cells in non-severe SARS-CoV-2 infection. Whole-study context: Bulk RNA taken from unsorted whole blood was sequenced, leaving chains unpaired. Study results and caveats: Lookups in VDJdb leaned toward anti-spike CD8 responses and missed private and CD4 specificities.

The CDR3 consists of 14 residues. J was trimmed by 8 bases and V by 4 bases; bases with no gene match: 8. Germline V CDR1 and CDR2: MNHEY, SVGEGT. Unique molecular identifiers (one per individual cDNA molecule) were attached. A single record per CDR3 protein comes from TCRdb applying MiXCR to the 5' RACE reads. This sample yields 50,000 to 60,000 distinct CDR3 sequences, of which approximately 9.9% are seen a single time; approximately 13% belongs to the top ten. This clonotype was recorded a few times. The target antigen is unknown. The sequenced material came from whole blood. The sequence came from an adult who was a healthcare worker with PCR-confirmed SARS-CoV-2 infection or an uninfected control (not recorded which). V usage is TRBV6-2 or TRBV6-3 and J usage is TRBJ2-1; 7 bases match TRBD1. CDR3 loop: CASSSLTGSDEQFF. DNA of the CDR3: TGTGCCAGCAGTTCTTTGACAGGGAGCGATGAGCAGTTCTTC.